This entry lists 30 T cell receptor beta chains sequenced from one sample in a study of T cell repertoires in cytomegalovirus infection. Their antigen targets remain unknown. One entry per CDR3 protein results from TCRdb running MiXCR on the reads. The table has roughly 170,000 distinct CDR3 sequences, about 20% seen once. The specimen comprised CD8+ T cells from cultured PBMCs, sampled from culture after CMV antigen stimulation. The source of these receptors is a human donor in good health (CMV status not recorded). Some clones in this sample may be carry-over from other donors' samples.

This chain connects TRBV20-1 to TRBJ2-3, with 9 bases lining up with TRBD2. CDR3 length: 15 amino acids. The germline CDR1 and CDR2 sequences are DFQATT and SNEGSKA (reference sequence). The V gene end was trimmed by 4 bases and the J gene end by 2 bases; junction bases not matched to a gene: 7. CDR3 loop: CSAISSGVLTDTQYF. The CDR3 DNA reads TGCAGTGCTATTTCTAGCGGGGTACTCACAGATACGCAGTATTTT.

This clonotype was seen at least ten times. The rearrangement uses TRBV7-2 and TRBJ1-2, with D unresolved. V was cut by 3 bases and J by 2 bases, with 7 bases left in between. Per germline, CDR1 SGHTA and CDR2 FQGNSA. The CDR3 length is 13 residues. The CDR3 spells CASSFGGNYGYTF. CDR3 nucleotide sequence: TGTGCCAGCAGCTTCGGCGGCAACTATGGCTACACCTTC.

This clonotype showed up just a few times. This rearrangement joins TRBV9 to TRBJ2-1; TRBD2 might be the D (5 bases). In germline, CDR1 is SGDLS, CDR2 YYNGEE. The CDR3 sequence is 13 residues long. V lost 5 bases to trimming and J lost 6 bases, with 12 bases between them. As DNA, the CDR3 is TGTGCCAGCAGTCTCCGACTAAGCAATGAGCAGTTCTTC. This encodes CASSLRLSNEQFF.

This clonotype was seen many times. As DNA, the CDR3 is TGTGCCAGTAATCGGAGAGGCAACACTGAAGCTTTCTTT. Its protein product is CASNRRGNTEAFF. This chain joins TRBV19 and TRBJ1-1; no reliable D call. Trimming left V 7 bases short and J 2 bases short, with 11 bases between. The CDR3 loop spans 13 amino acids. Per the germline V gene, CDR1 is LNHDA and CDR2 is SQIVND (reference sequence).

This clonotype was counted a few times. V usage is TRBV28 and J usage is TRBJ2-2; D perhaps matches TRBD2 (6 bases). CDR1 and CDR2 from the germline V gene are MDHEN and SYDVKM. This CDR3 has 16 residues. The V end was cut by 7 bases, the J end by 0 bases, with 15 bases between. This CDR3 reads CASIPRETPNTGELFF. CDR3 in DNA: TGTGCCAGCATCCCCCGGGAGACACCGAACACCGGGGAGCTGTTTTTT.

This chain uses TRBV20-1 with TRBJ1-4; tentatively, D is TRBD1 (6 bases). The germline V gene encodes CDR1 DFQATT and CDR2 SNEGSKA (reference sequence). There are 15 residues in the CDR3. V lost 2 bases, J lost 5 bases, and 15 bases lay in between. CDR3 coding DNA: TGCAGTGCTAGAATGCTGGACAGAAGAAATGAAAAACTGTTTTTT. This encodes CSARMLDRRNEKLFF.

This clonotype was detected a few times. This chain uses TRBV7-6 with TRBJ2-1; D is unresolved. Per germline, CDR1 SGHVS and CDR2 FNYEAQ. V dropped 2 bases and J dropped 3 bases, with 8 bases sitting between them. CDR3 length equals 14 residues. CDR3 protein: CASSLTENYNEQFF. The CDR3 DNA follows: TGTGCCAGCAGCTTAACAGAGAACTACAATGAGCAGTTCTTC.

The chain joins TRBV7-8 to TRBJ2-5, with 7 bases aligning to TRBD1. V shed 5 bases, J shed 5 bases, and the junction held 11 bases outside the gene matches. The CDR3 sequence is 15 residues long. Germline CDR1 SGHVS, CDR2 FQNEAQ. The CDR3 bases are TGTGCCAGCAGCCCCTGGAAAGGGGGCATCGAGACCCAGTACTTC. Protein: CASSPWKGGIETQYF.

The chain combines TRBV7-6 with TRBJ2-7; 12 bases align to TRBD1. Germline assignment: CDR1 SGHVS and CDR2 FNYEAQ. This CDR3 has 14 residues. The V and J ends lost 4 bases and 6 bases, in that order; junction bases with no gene match: 4. The CDR3 coding sequence is TGTGCCAGCAGCTCCGGGACAGGGGGCGTCGAGCAGTACTTC. Its translation is CASSSGTGGVEQYF.

This clonotype was found a few times. V and J are TRBV5-1 and TRBJ1-1, with 8 bases fitting TRBD1. V was pared by 4 bases and J by 0 bases, with 14 bases of the junction left unmatched. Germline V gene sequence: CDR1 SGHRS, CDR2 YFSETQ. This CDR3 has 18 amino acids. Here the CDR3 reads CASSPGGTGLRVNTEAFF. CDR3 DNA: TGCGCCAGCAGCCCAGGTGGGACAGGTTTGAGGGTGAACACTGAAGCTTTCTTT.

This clonotype appeared a few times. The chain has TRBV7-6 and TRBJ2-1; possibly TRBD1 or TRBD2 for D (6 bases each). This CDR3 comprises 14 residues. The germline CDR1 and CDR2 sequences are SGHVS and FNYEAQ. Trimming left V 1 base short and J 6 bases short, with 10 bases between. CDR3 bases: TGTGCCAGCAGCTTAGGCAGGGGAGGCAATGAGCAGTTCTTC. This gives the protein CASSLGRGGNEQFF.

This clonotype was recorded a few times. In DNA, the CDR3 is TGCGCCAGCAGCCAAGGCGGACAGACGCTCTATGGCTACACCTTC. Encoded protein: CASSQGGQTLYGYTF. This chain joins TRBV4-1 and TRBJ1-2; maybe TRBD1 (6 bases). Trimming took 1 base from V and 4 from J, leaving 13 bases between them. The V gene's germline CDR1 is MGHRA and CDR2 YSYEKL. The CDR3 is 15 residues long.

The chain employs TRBV10-3 and TRBJ1-1; TRBD1 is a possible D gene (5 bases). CDR1 ENHRY and CDR2 SYGVKD come from the germline V gene. The V end was cut by 10 bases, the J end by 0 bases, with 12 bases between. The CDR3 length is 13 residues. CDR3 region: CATQTAMNTEAFF. In DNA form, the CDR3 reads TGTGCCACCCAGACAGCGATGAACACTGAAGCTTTCTTT.

This clonotype was observed a few times. This sequence joins TRBV19 and TRBJ1-6; D gene ambiguous. Trimming cost V 6 bases and J 0 bases, with 12 bases left between them. From germline, CDR1 is LNHDA and CDR2 SQIVND (reference sequence). The CDR3 is 16 residues long. CDR3 DNA: TGTGCCAGTAGCGACCAAGGGAGCTCCTATAATTCACCCCTCCACTTT. Protein sequence: CASSDQGSSYNSPLHF.

V gene TRBV27 combines with J gene TRBJ1-1, with TRBD1 matching 7 bases. The length of the CDR3 is 15 residues. With V trimmed by 1 base and J by 1 base, 3 bases remained unmatched. Germline values: CDR1 MNHEY, CDR2 SMNVEV (reference sequence). CDR3 coding DNA: TGTGCCAGCAGTTTATTAAAGGGGGCGAACACTGAAGCTTTCTTT. Protein: CASSLLKGANTEAFF.

The chain employs TRBV4-2 and TRBJ1-2; 12 nucleotides match TRBD1. Trimming removed 4 bases from V and 8 bases from J; junction bases left unmatched: 8. Germline V gives CDR1 LGHNA, CDR2 YNFKEQ. The CDR3 is 15 amino acids. CDR3 DNA sequence: TGTGCCAGCAGCCCCGGGACAGGGGGCGCGGGGGGCTACACCTTC. It translates to CASSPGTGGAGGYTF.

The chain joins TRBV6-5 to TRBJ2-1; 9 nucleotides match TRBD1. Germline V gene data show CDR1 as MNHEY and CDR2 as SVGAGI. J gave up 6 bases and V 4 bases, and 13 bases lay outside the gene matches. The CDR3 sequence is 17 residues long. CDR3 in DNA: TGTGCCAGCAGTTCCCACAGGGGGCGAAGGTCCGGCAATGAGCAGTTCTTC. Encoded protein: CASSSHRGRRSGNEQFF.

The sample holds a few counts of this clonotype. The chain combines TRBV7-9 with TRBJ2-1, with TRBD1 matching 8 bases. Germline assignment: CDR1 SEHNR and CDR2 FQNEAQ (reference sequence). There are 14 residues in the CDR3. With V trimmed by 6 bases and J by 8 bases, 9 bases remained unmatched. For the CDR3, the DNA is TGTGCCAGCAGGGAGACAGGGGCAGCATATGAGCAGTTCTTC. This gives the protein CASRETGAAYEQFF.

The rearrangement uses TRBV4-3 and TRBJ1-6; TRBD1 aligns across 7 bases. Unmatched junction bases numbered 4, after V lost 2 bases and J lost 0 bases. Germline CDR1 LGHNA, CDR2 YSLEER. The CDR3 has 17 residues. This CDR3 reads CASSQWGDSSYNSPLHF. For the CDR3, the DNA is TGCGCCAGCAGCCAATGGGGGGACAGCTCCTATAATTCACCCCTCCACTTT.

This rearrangement joins TRBV4-1 to TRBJ2-7, with D perhaps matching TRBD2 (6 bases). Trimming took 1 base from V and 2 from J, leaving 9 bases between them. The CDR3 sequence is 14 residues long. Germline CDR1 is MGHRA and CDR2 is YSYEKL. CDR3 DNA: TGCGCCAGCAGCCAAGGGCGGGATACCTACGAGCAGTACTTC. Its translation is CASSQGRDTYEQYF.

The sample holds a few counts of this clonotype. The rearrangement links TRBV6-6 to TRBJ1-1, with 11 bases identical to TRBD1. This CDR3 region has 17 residues. Germline lookup yields CDR1 MNHNY and CDR2 SVGAGI (reference sequence). With V trimmed by 2 bases and J by 5 bases, 10 bases remained unmatched. In DNA, the CDR3 is TGTGCCAGCAGTTACGATAGGACAGGGGGCGAGGTGACTGAAGCTTTCTTT. Protein: CASSYDRTGGEVTEAFF.

V and J are TRBV7-6 and TRBJ2-2, with 8 bases that match TRBD2. CDR3 length: 16 residues. V trimming: 5 bases; J trimming: 4 bases; junction bases outside the gene matches: 9. CDR1 and CDR2 (germline): SGHVS, FNYEAQ. CDR3 residues: CASSPLRAGGTGELFF. The CDR3 DNA reads as TGTGCCAGCAGCCCTCTTCGGGCGGGAGGCACCGGGGAGCTGTTTTTT.

This clonotype was picked up a small number of times. The rearrangement uses TRBV11-2 and TRBJ2-5; 8 positions agree with TRBD1. Germline lookup yields CDR1 SGHAT and CDR2 FQNNGV. The CDR3 consists of 18 residues. The trim removed 1 base at V and 1 base at J, leaving 11 bases unmatched. CDR3 nucleotides: TGTGCCAGCAGCTTAGGGGCAACAGGGGGGAGAGGCCAAGAGACCCAGTACTTC. As protein: CASSLGATGGRGQETQYF. The full variable domain, completed using reference TRBV11-2 and TRBJ2-5, is EAGVAQSPRYKIIEKRQSVAFWCNPISGHATLYWYQQILGQGPKLLIQFQNNGVVDDSQLPKDRFSAERLKGVDSTLKIQPAKLEDSAVYLCASSLGATGGRGQETQYFGPGTRLLVL.

This clonotype was detected ten times or more. The chain carries TRBV9 and TRBJ1-3; TRBD1 might be the D (5 bases). The CDR3 loop spans 15 amino acids. Germline values: CDR1 SGDLS, CDR2 YYNGEE. The V gene lost 3 bases and the J gene lost 2 bases, with 12 bases spanning the gap. The CDR3 sequence is CASSEAGYPGNTIYF. CDR3 nucleotides: TGTGCCAGCAGCGAAGCAGGGTATCCTGGAAACACCATATATTTT.

The chain combines TRBV11-2 with TRBJ1-1; D is undetermined. This CDR3 is 15 amino acids long. The germline CDR1 and CDR2 sequences are SGHAT and FQNNGV. With 1 base removed from V and 4 bases from J, the gap between germline ends came to 13 bases. The CDR3 here is CASSLGGELTTEAFF. The DNA of the CDR3 is TGTGCCAGCAGCTTAGGAGGCGAACTGACCACTGAAGCTTTCTTT.

In this sample, this clonotype turned up a few times. CDR3 DNA: TGTGCCAGCATGATAGGGGTCACCGGGGAGCTGTTTTTT. This codes for CASMIGVTGELFF. This chain uses TRBV12-3 or TRBV12-4 with TRBJ2-2, with D possibly matching TRBD1 (5 bases). There are 13 residues in the CDR3. V lost 7 bases and J lost 4, with 10 bases in between.

This clonotype occurred a few times. V gene TRBV6-6 combines with J gene TRBJ1-5; 7 nucleotides line up with TRBD1. From germline, CDR1 is MNHNY and CDR2 SVGAGI (reference sequence). The CDR3 extends over 15 amino acids. V gave up 7 bases and J gave up 1 base; unmatched junction bases: 7. CDR3 DNA sequence: TGTGCCAGCACCATCATACAGGGGAGCAATCAGCCCCAGCATTTT. Amino acid sequence: CASTIIQGSNQPQHF.

The DNA for the CDR3 is TGTGCCAGCAGTTACCGGGGGGCCCAAGAGACCCAGTACTTC. This translates into CASSYRGAQETQYF. This rearrangement joins TRBV6-5 to TRBJ2-5, with D possibly being TRBD2 (7 bases). This CDR3 contains 14 residues. V lost 2 bases, J lost 1 base, and 8 bases lay in between. Germline V lookup: CDR1 MNHEY, CDR2 SVGAGI.

The rearrangement uses TRBV12-3 or TRBV12-4 and TRBJ2-2; the D is unclear. CDR3 length equals 12 residues. V gave up 7 bases and J gave up 7 bases, with 10 bases separating them. The CDR3 spells CASIPHSGELFF. The CDR3 region has the DNA TGTGCCAGCATTCCCCATAGCGGGGAGCTGTTTTTT.

This chain uses TRBV11-1 with TRBJ1-3; 7 nucleotides align to TRBD1. The germline gives CDR1 SGHAT, CDR2 FQDESV (reference sequence). This CDR3 contains 17 residues. The V gene end was trimmed by 5 bases and the J gene end by 0 bases; junction bases not matched to a gene: 10. In DNA, the CDR3 is TGTGCCAGCAGCCTCGACAGGGTCACATTCTCTGGAAACACCATATATTTT. It specifies CASSLDRVTFSGNTIYF.